What follows is one T cell receptor (beta chain) and its context. This entry belongs to a study of blood T cell repertoires in COVID-19. Original processing methods: Estimation of nucleated cell counts relied on the amplification of reference gene primers. Profiling relied on immunoSEQ multiplex PCR, and the TCRdb table lists in-frame clones only, not all of them. The V and J calls and clone size are taken from that table; D and trimming were inferred from the DNA. The table includes approximately 160,000 clones, approximately 80% detected once. The V gene's germline CDR1 is SGDLS and CDR2 YYNGEE. V lost 2 bases to trimming and J lost 1 base, with 12 bases between them. The CDR3 has 15 residues.

The sequence was obtained from a woman of 80 years or more with active or convalescent COVID-19. This chain uses TRBV9 with TRBJ1-1, with TRBD1 as a possible D gene (6 bases). Sequenced sample: peripheral blood. The CDR3 spells CASSVGQNPNTEAFF. The CDR3 DNA is TGTGCCAGCAGCGTTGGACAGAACCCGAACACTGAAGCTTTCTTT.